Listed here is a single T cell receptor (beta chain). Its specificity is not known. These data originate in a study of beta chain features in type 1 diabetes. General study results and limits: When Type 1 diabetes patients were examined, their TCRB CDR3s proved moderately but significantly shorter in all four CD4+ subsets.

Reverse transcription of all isolated RNA meant that expressed TCRB transcripts were sequenced. Measured with immunoSEQ multiplex PCR; TCRdb has only the in-frame clones, and not every one. The data hold 240,000 or so clones, with around 13% observed a single time. The ends lost 1 base at V and 2 bases at J; junction bases unmatched: 15. Germline V gene sequence: CDR1 SGHRS, CDR2 YFSETQ. The CDR3 contains 19 residues. The chain uses TRBV5-1 and TRBJ2-7, with 10 bases aligning to TRBD1. The specimen sequenced was naive CD4+ T cells from blood. The sequence came from a man under 40 with type 1 diabetes. As DNA, the CDR3 is TGCGCCAGCAGCTTGCTTGGACAGGGGGTCGGGGCTGCCGCCTACGAGCAGTACTTC. Translated, it gives CASSLLGQGVGAAAYEQYF.